The next 4 T cell receptor beta chains were all read from a single sample in a study of response to subunit inactivated influenza vaccine. TCRdb called the RT-PCR reads again in MiXCR, with one record for every CDR3 protein. In the table there are about 620,000 distinct CDR3 sequences, about 11% of which are singletons. The specimen comprised PBMCs from blood, sampled on the day of vaccination. The receptors stem from a man aged 50-60 years who received an inactivated influenza vaccine.

This clonotype was observed a few times. The rearrangement uses TRBV5-6 and TRBJ2-4; 11 bases are a match to TRBD1. Germline V gene sequence: CDR1 SGHDT, CDR2 YYEEEE. This CDR3 has 15 residues. The V segment lost 0 bases and the J segment 8 bases; nucleotides outside the gene matches: 4. CDR3 coding DNA: TGTGCCAGCAGCTTGGCCAGGGGACAGGGGGACATTCAGTACTTC. It specifies CASSLARGQGDIQYF.

This clonotype was picked up many times. The chain employs TRBV28 and TRBJ2-7; the D gene is possibly TRBD1 (6 bases). The ends were cut back, 11 bases at V and 1 base at J, with 9 bases in the middle. The germline V gene has CDR1 MDHEN and CDR2 SYDVKM. The CDR3 is made up of 11 amino acids. CDR3 protein: CASQGSYEQYF. For the CDR3, the DNA is TGTGCCTCACAGGGTTCCTACGAGCAGTACTTC.

The chain recombines TRBV18 with TRBJ2-2; 7 positions match TRBD2. The CDR3 length is 14 residues. Germline assignment: CDR1 KGHSH and CDR2 LQKENI. V gave up 5 bases and J gave up 4 bases; unmatched junction bases: 4. CDR3 nucleotide sequence: TGTGCCAGCTCAGTGCGGGAGATCACCGGGGAGCTGTTTTTT. Residues: CASSVREITGELFF.

This clonotype was observed a handful of times. V usage is TRBV6-6 and J usage is TRBJ2-5; D gene unclear. The germline CDR1 and CDR2 sequences are MNHNY and SVGAGI (reference sequence). V dropped 6 bases and J dropped 1 base, with 6 bases sitting between them. The CDR3 covers 12 residues. The CDR3 spells CASSHSQETQYF. DNA of the CDR3: TGTGCCAGCAGCCACAGCCAAGAGACCCAGTACTTC.